In this sample, the clone carrying this TCR beta chain turned up a few times. The antigen is undetermined. Multiplex PCR amplified the TCR beta CDR3 region. Its first round ran for nine to eleven cycles with 32 V and 13 J primers. MiXCR, applied by TCRdb to the multiplex PCR reads, yields one record per CDR3 protein. The data contain around 29,000 distinct CDR3 sequences, about 29% of them seen just once; the ten biggest clones take up approximately 4.2%. Bulk tumor genomic DNA, about 600 ng per sample, was the template. Several biopsies per primary tumor were taken during surgery, spaced as far apart as possible. The study cohort was described as untreated, and its members had newly diagnosed non-small cell lung cancer. They went on to have curative surgery. Donors comprised newly diagnosed non-small cell lung cancer patients undergoing surgery with curative intent. The source of the sample is a study of immune heterogeneity within non-small cell lung tumors. Study in general: The composition of the tumors was 4 squamous cell carcinomas, fewer than 13 non-squamous carcinomas and 1 not otherwise specified. Regarding the study as a whole: Local T-cell clonality correlated moderately but significantly with local tumor mutational burden (R around 0.35). The study found identical dominant CDR3 beta clonotypes recurring across tumor sites within a patient, alongside site-unique high-frequency clones.

The ends were cut back, 0 bases at V and 3 bases at J, with 15 bases in the middle. The CDR3 runs 17 residues. CDR1 is SGHDT, CDR2 YYEEEE, per germline. Sequencing was done on a sample of lung tumor tissue. The V call is TRBV5-6, the J call TRBJ2-2; no definite D call. This TCR came from a man aged 40-49 years with non-small cell lung cancer. CDR3 in DNA: TGTGCCAGCAGCTTGGGGCCCACGCCTTTTGACACCGGGGAGCTGTTTTTT. Its translation: CASSLGPTPFDTGELFF. Together with reference TRBV5-6 and TRBJ2-2, the CDR3 gives the full variable domain: DAGVTQSPTHLIKTRGQQVTLRCSPKSGHDTVSWYQQALGQGPQFIFQYYEEEERQRGNFPDRFSGHQFPNYSSELNVNALLLGDSALYLCASSLGPTPFDTGELFFGEGSRLTVL.